This record covers a single T cell receptor beta chain. The entry originates in a study of technical replicates of blood from several donors. Only in-frame clones appear in the TCRdb table, and some are missing; sequencing was by immunoSEQ multiplex PCR. This table has 60,000 to 75,000 clones, more than 75% appearing once. V gave up 0 bases and J gave up 2 bases; unmatched junction bases: 14. The CDR3 covers 20 residues. CDR1 SGDLS and CDR2 YYNGEE come from the germline V gene. The sample consisted of PBMCs. The chain recombines TRBV9 with TRBJ1-1; 12 nucleotides match TRBD1. The sequence was obtained from a human donor in good health. Some clones in this sample may be carry-over from other donors' samples. The CDR3 coding sequence is TGTGCCAGCAGCGTAGGTCCTACTCCGGGACAGGGGGCGGGTAACACTGAAGCTTTCTTT. Its protein product is CASSVGPTPGQGAGNTEAFF.